The 30 T cell receptor beta chains below come from one sample, sequenced in a study of identical twins. TCRdb processed the 5' RACE reads anew with MiXCR; each CDR3 protein has one entry. The data show 450,000 or so distinct CDR3 sequences, about 24% seen once. The sample was also linked to a second study, of T cells expressing NK-cell markers.

Sequencing used CD4+ T cells sorted from blood. These receptors were obtained from a woman in her late teens or twenties in good health.

This clonotype was counted a few times. V usage is TRBV3-1 and J usage is TRBJ1-2; unclear D gene. The CDR3 runs to 19 residues. Germline V gene data show CDR1 as LGHDT and CDR2 as YNNKEL (reference sequence). Trimming shortened V by 0 bases and J by 2 bases, and 22 bases separated the two germline ends. CDR3 sequence: CASSQDLEFGLRWNYGYTF. CDR3 nucleotide sequence: TGTGCCAGCAGCCAAGACCTTGAATTCGGATTGAGGTGGAACTATGGCTACACCTTC.

The genes are TRBV9 and TRBJ2-3; TRBD2 might be the D (5 bases). The CDR3 contains 14 residues. From germline, CDR1 is SGDLS and CDR2 YYNGEE. V was cut by 4 bases and J by 3 bases, with 12 bases left in between. CDR3 nucleotide sequence: TGTGCCAGCAGCCACAACGGGGTAACAGATACGCAGTATTTT. It translates to CASSHNGVTDTQYF. The whole variable domain, filled in from reference TRBV9 and TRBJ2-3, reads DSGVTQTPKHLITATGQRVTLRCSPRSGDLSVYWYQQSLDQGLQFLIQYYNGEERAKGNILERFSAQQFPDLHSELNLSSLELGDSALYFCASSHNGVTDTQYFGPGTRLTVL.

The genes are TRBV20-1 and TRBJ1-2; 7 nucleotides line up with TRBD1. The V gene's germline CDR1 is DFQATT and CDR2 SNEGSKA (reference sequence). V lost 2 bases and J lost 8; bases outside the gene matches: 5. The CDR3 sequence is 12 residues long. The CDR3 here is CSARWQGGGYTF. DNA of the CDR3: TGCAGTGCTAGATGGCAGGGGGGCGGCTACACCTTC.

This clonotype was observed a few times. The rearrangement joins TRBV29-1 to TRBJ2-3; 8 positions agree with TRBD2. CDR3 length: 15 amino acids. V lost 7 bases to trimming and J lost 2 bases; unmatched junction nucleotides: 11. Germline CDR1 SQVTM, CDR2 ANQGSEA. The CDR3 sequence is CSAHRGSGATDTQYF. The CDR3 region has the DNA TGCAGCGCCCACCGGGGTAGCGGGGCCACAGATACGCAGTATTTT.

The chain is built from TRBV20-1 and TRBJ2-1; 7 bases align to TRBD2. The CDR3 contains 16 residues. With V trimmed by 2 bases and J by 2 bases, 9 bases remained unmatched. The V gene's germline CDR1 is DFQATT and CDR2 SNEGSKA (reference sequence). CDR3 nucleotides: TGCAGTGCTAGACTTAATTGGGGGGGGGCCTACAATGAGCAGTTCTTC. This gives the protein CSARLNWGGAYNEQFF.

This clonotype has just a few counts. The chain links TRBV7-2 to TRBJ2-2, with D hard to call. Trimming pared 1 base from V and 7 bases from J, leaving 7 bases between. This CDR3 has 13 amino acids. In germline, CDR1 is SGHTA, CDR2 FQGNSA. CDR3 amino acids: CASSLVRHGELFF. In DNA form, the CDR3 reads TGTGCCAGCAGCTTAGTTCGTCACGGGGAGCTGTTTTTT.

The chain uses TRBV12-3 or TRBV12-4 and TRBJ1-2; D unresolved. CDR3 length: 14 residues. With 2 bases removed from V and 0 bases from J, the gap between germline ends came to 7 bases. CDR3 nucleotides: TGTGCCAGCAGTTTACCGTGGTCTAACTATGGCTACACCTTC. Its protein is CASSLPWSNYGYTF.

The sample holds a few counts of this clonotype. The V and J genes are TRBV5-6 and TRBJ2-7; a possible D gene is TRBD2 (6 bases). The CDR3 runs 14 residues. V was clipped by 2 bases and J by 0 bases, with 9 bases between them. Per the germline V gene, CDR1 is SGHDT and CDR2 is YYEEEE. Written as DNA, the CDR3 is TGTGCCAGCAGCTTCCAGCGGGTCTCCTACGAGCAGTACTTC. Protein product: CASSFQRVSYEQYF.

The chain combines TRBV12-3 or TRBV12-4 with TRBJ2-3; D is possibly TRBD1 or TRBD2 (5 bases each). CDR3 size: 13 residues. Trimming stripped 10 bases from V and 2 bases from J, with 13 bases between. CDR3 in DNA: TGTGCCACCCGCGAGGGGTACACAGATACGCAGTATTTT. Protein sequence: CATREGYTDTQYF.

Only a few counts were recorded for this clonotype. The V gene is TRBV25-1, the J gene TRBJ2-3; TRBD2 agrees at 7 bases. The CDR3 is 14 residues long. The germline V gene has CDR1 MGHDK and CDR2 SYGVNS. With V trimmed by 2 bases and J by 7 bases, 6 bases remained unmatched. CDR3: CASSEEGLTYTQYF. The DNA of the CDR3 is TGTGCCAGCAGTGAAGAGGGACTAACCTATACGCAGTATTTT.

The gene calls are TRBV18 and TRBJ2-7, with D unresolved. Germline V gene lookup returns CDR1 KGHSH and CDR2 LQKENI. Trimming stripped 1 base from V and 3 bases from J, with 7 bases between. This CDR3 is 13 amino acids long. CDR3 amino acids: CASSPLGLYEQYF. The CDR3, as DNA: TGTGCCAGCTCACCACTTGGGCTCTACGAGCAGTACTTC. Filled out from reference TRBV18 and TRBJ2-7, the complete variable domain reads NAGVMQNPRHLVRRRGQEARLRCSPMKGHSHVYWYRQLPEEGLKFMVYLQKENIIDESGMPKERFSAEFPKEGPSILRIQQVVRGDSAAYFCASSPLGLYEQYFGPGTRLTVT.

A few counts support this clonotype. The V gene is TRBV29-1, the J gene TRBJ2-7, with D uncertain. The V end was cut by 6 bases, the J end by 3 bases, with 24 bases between. Germline V CDR1 and CDR2: SQVTM, ANQGSEA. The CDR3 sequence is 16 residues long. The CDR3 nucleotides read TGCAGCGTGGCAGGTGACCGAGCCAAGAATTACTACGAGCAGTACTTC. Protein: CSVAGDRAKNYYEQYF.

V and J are TRBV5-1 and TRBJ1-2; TRBD1 matches at 7 bases. There are 16 residues in the CDR3. The ends lost 5 bases at V and 4 bases at J; junction bases unmatched: 14. Germline V gene data show CDR1 as SGHRS and CDR2 as YFSETQ. The CDR3 is CASSPTSGQRGYGYTF. CDR3 sequence (DNA): TGCGCCAGCAGTCCTACCTCGGGACAGCGAGGCTATGGCTACACCTTC.

This chain links TRBV4-3 with TRBJ2-1; the match to TRBD2 covers 10 bases. This CDR3 comprises 15 residues. Unmatched junction bases numbered 7, after V lost 4 bases and J lost 7 bases. Germline V CDR1 and CDR2: LGHNA, YSLEER. CDR3 loop: CASSLVGLATNEQFF. The DNA for the CDR3 is TGCGCCAGCAGCCTCGTGGGACTAGCGACGAATGAGCAGTTCTTC.

The chain is built from TRBV29-1 and TRBJ1-2; 8 positions agree with TRBD1. With V trimmed by 6 bases and J by 6 bases, 12 bases remained unmatched. CDR1 SQVTM and CDR2 ANQGSEA come from the germline V gene. This CDR3 has 14 amino acids. This chain's CDR3 is CSVATGEWWDGYTF. The CDR3 DNA reads as TGCAGCGTGGCGACAGGGGAGTGGTGGGATGGCTACACCTTC.

The table lists this clonotype with a few counts. V usage is TRBV9 and J usage is TRBJ2-3; D remains ambiguous. Trimming cost V 0 bases and J 1 base, with 9 bases left between them. The CDR3 loop spans 15 amino acids. Germline CDR1 and CDR2: SGDLS and YYNGEE. CDR3 amino acids: CASSVAGRRTDTQYF. The CDR3 DNA follows: TGTGCCAGCAGCGTAGCCGGCCGACGCACAGATACGCAGTATTTT.

This chain links TRBV6-1 with TRBJ2-2; 7 bases fit TRBD1. The CDR3 extends over 13 amino acids. From germline, CDR1 is MNHNS and CDR2 SASEGT. The ends lost 8 bases at V and 1 base at J; junction bases unmatched: 1. This CDR3 is CASWDRNTGELFF. The CDR3 bases are TGTGCCAGCTGGGACAGGAACACCGGGGAGCTGTTTTTT.

The chain links TRBV20-1 to TRBJ1-2; D perhaps matches TRBD1 (6 bases). The V and J ends lost 5 bases and 8 bases respectively, with 18 bases between them. Germline-derived CDR1 and CDR2 are DFQATT and SNEGSKA (reference sequence). The CDR3 is 13 amino acids. This chain's CDR3 is CSASPAGVEGYTF. DNA for the CDR3: TGCAGTGCTTCCCCTGCAGGGGTCGAGGGCTACACCTTC.

This clonotype was seen repeatedly, ten times or more. The chain employs TRBV7-7 and TRBJ2-1; a weak D match, TRBD1 (5 bases). CDR1 is SSHAT and CDR2 is FNYEAQ in the germline V gene (reference sequence). This CDR3 has 14 residues. V lost 5 bases, J lost 8 bases, and 16 bases lay in between. The CDR3 is CASSPTLDRDEQFF. CDR3 DNA sequence: TGTGCCAGCAGCCCAACCCTCGACAGAGATGAGCAGTTCTTC.

The chain links TRBV27 to TRBJ2-1; no clear D. The germline gives CDR1 MNHEY, CDR2 SMNVEV (reference sequence). The CDR3 is 16 residues long. V was shortened by 0 bases and J by 6 bases, with 15 bases between the two germline ends. DNA for the CDR3: TGTGCCAGCAGTTTATCAGGGCCTAGATATTCCAATGAGCAGTTCTTC. Protein: CASSLSGPRYSNEQFF.

V usage is TRBV29-1 and J usage is TRBJ1-1; no clear D gene. This CDR3 is 13 amino acids long. Germline V gene lookup returns CDR1 SQVTM and CDR2 ANQGSEA. V was clipped by 2 bases and J by 1 base, with 8 bases between them. The CDR3 DNA reads as TGCAGCGTTGAAAGAGGGAGGAACACTGAAGCTTTCTTT. It translates to CSVERGRNTEAFF.

J is TRBJ2-7 and V is TRBV20-1; D may be TRBD2 (5 bases). CDR1 DFQATT and CDR2 SNEGSKA come from the germline V gene (reference sequence). The ends were cut back, 6 bases at V and 0 bases at J, with 9 bases in the middle. This CDR3 comprises 12 residues. Written as DNA, the CDR3 is TGCAGTGCCGCGGACTTCTCCTACGAGCAGTACTTC. Its translation is CSAADFSYEQYF.

This clonotype was counted a few times. The chain couples TRBV10-3 to TRBJ2-1; D is unresolved. Trimming pared 0 bases from V and 6 bases from J, leaving 3 bases between. CDR1 and CDR2 from the germline V gene are ENHRY and SYGVKD. The CDR3 runs to 12 residues. This CDR3 is CAISESTNEQFF. The CDR3 region has the DNA TGTGCCATCAGTGAGTCCACCAATGAGCAGTTCTTC.

This clonotype occurred a few times. CDR3 in amino acids: CASRAGWAGELFF. Written as DNA, the CDR3 is TGTGCCAGCAGGGCAGGTTGGGCCGGGGAGCTGTTTTTT. The V and J genes are TRBV12-3 or TRBV12-4 and TRBJ2-2; unclear D gene. The length of the CDR3 is 13 residues. Trimming pared 6 bases from V and 6 bases from J, leaving 11 bases between.

The J gene is TRBJ1-1, the V gene TRBV15, with D tentatively TRBD1 (5 bases). Between the trimmed V and J ends, which lost 3 bases and 3 bases, there was a span of 14 bases. The CDR3 totals 15 residues. CDR1 and CDR2 (germline): LNHNV, YYDKDF (reference sequence). CDR3 sequence reads: CATSRAPGADTEAFF. The CDR3 nucleotides are TGTGCCACCAGCAGGGCCCCCGGGGCTGACACTGAAGCTTTCTTT.

The chain carries TRBV6-5 and TRBJ1-2; perhaps TRBD1 as D (6 bases). Germline loops: CDR1 MNHEY, CDR2 SVGAGI. V dropped 4 bases and J dropped 5 bases, with 14 bases sitting between them. The CDR3 is 14 amino acids. As DNA, the CDR3 is TGTGCCAGCAGTTCCCCACCGGACAGTTATGGCTACACCTTC. Translating it yields CASSSPPDSYGYTF.

This clonotype was detected a few times. The chain joins TRBV4-3 to TRBJ1-2; the D is unclear. V lost 0 bases to trimming and J lost 0 bases, with 8 bases between them. The germline V gene encodes CDR1 LGHNA and CDR2 YSLEER. CDR3 size: 15 residues. This chain's CDR3 is CASSQDPRANYGYTF. CDR3 nucleotides: TGCGCCAGCAGCCAAGATCCAAGGGCTAACTATGGCTACACCTTC.

This clonotype turned up a few times. The rearrangement uses TRBV9 and TRBJ2-1; D is perhaps TRBD1 (6 bases). Germline loops: CDR1 SGDLS, CDR2 YYNGEE. The ends were cut back, 0 bases at V and 4 bases at J, with 11 bases in the middle. This CDR3 region has 15 residues. The CDR3 region is CASSVGTGWYNEQFF. CDR3 DNA: TGTGCCAGCAGCGTAGGTACAGGGTGGTACAATGAGCAGTTCTTC.

This chain uses TRBV29-1 with TRBJ2-3; 12 bases fit TRBD2. CDR1 and CDR2 from the germline V gene are SQVTM and ANQGSEA. The CDR3 has 14 amino acids. V was pared by 7 bases and J by 5 bases, with 7 bases of the junction left unmatched. CDR3 nucleotide sequence: TGCAGCGCCGCGACTAGCGGGAGAGGAGATACGCAGTATTTT. This encodes CSAATSGRGDTQYF.

The table lists this clonotype with many counts. The V and J genes are TRBV12-3 or TRBV12-4 and TRBJ1-4; 9 bases are a match to TRBD1. The CDR3 is 16 amino acids. V was pared by 5 bases and J by 4 bases, with 8 bases of the junction left unmatched. This CDR3 reads CASSPLRGQGNEKLFF. CDR3 sequence (DNA): TGTGCCAGCAGTCCCCTCCGGGGACAGGGTAATGAAAAACTGTTTTTT.